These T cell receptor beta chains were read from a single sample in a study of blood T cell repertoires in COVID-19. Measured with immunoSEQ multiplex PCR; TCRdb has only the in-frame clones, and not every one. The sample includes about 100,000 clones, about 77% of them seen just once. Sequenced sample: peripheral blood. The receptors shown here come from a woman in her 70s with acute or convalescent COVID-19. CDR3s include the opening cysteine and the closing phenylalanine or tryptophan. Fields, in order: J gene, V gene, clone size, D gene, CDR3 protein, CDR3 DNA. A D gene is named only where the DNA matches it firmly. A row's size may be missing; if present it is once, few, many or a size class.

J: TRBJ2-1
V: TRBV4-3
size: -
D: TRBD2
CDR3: CASSQDGSGGFSYNEQFF
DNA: TGCGCCAGCAGCCAAGATGGCAGCGGGGGCTTCTCCTACAATGAGCAGTTCTTC

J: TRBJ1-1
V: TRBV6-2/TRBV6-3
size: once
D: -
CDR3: CASSFELRQIMNTEAFF
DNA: TGTGCCAGCAGCTTCGAACTCCGACAGATTATGAACACTGAAGCTTTCTTT

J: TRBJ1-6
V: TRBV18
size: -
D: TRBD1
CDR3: CASSSAGGESPLHF
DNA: TGTGCCAGCTCATCGGCAGGGGGCGAATCACCCCTCCACTTT

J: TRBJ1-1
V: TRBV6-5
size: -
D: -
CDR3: CASSYQDSKAFF
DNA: TGTGCCAGCAGTTACCAGGACAGTAAAGCTTTCTTT

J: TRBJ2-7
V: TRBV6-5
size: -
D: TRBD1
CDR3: CASRTGTGVYEQYF
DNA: TGTGCCAGCAGAACCGGGACAGGGGTCTACGAGCAGTACTTC

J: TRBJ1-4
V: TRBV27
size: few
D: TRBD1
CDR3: CASSYLQGAGEKLFF
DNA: TGTGCCAGCAGTTATTTGCAGGGGGCCGGTGAAAAACTGTTTTTT

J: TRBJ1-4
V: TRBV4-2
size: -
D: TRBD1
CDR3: CASSHGTGVTNEKLFF
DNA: TGTGCCAGCAGCCATGGCACAGGGGTAACTAATGAAAAACTGTTTTTT

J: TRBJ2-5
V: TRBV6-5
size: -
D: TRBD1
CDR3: CASSYGAGGMVETQYF
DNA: TGTGCCAGCAGTTACGGCGCAGGGGGCATGGTTGAGACCCAGTACTTC

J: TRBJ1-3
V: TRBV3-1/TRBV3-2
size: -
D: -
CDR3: CASTPDRTGNTIYF
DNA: TGTGCCAGCACTCCTGACAGGACTGGAAACACCATATATTTT

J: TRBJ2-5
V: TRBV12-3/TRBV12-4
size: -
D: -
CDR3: CASRPTGETQYF
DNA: TGTGCCAGCAGGCCGACAGGAGAGACCCAGTACTTC

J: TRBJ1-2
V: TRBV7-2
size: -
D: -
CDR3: CASSPGRERGYTF
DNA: TGTGCCAGCAGCCCGGGCAGGGAACGAGGCTACACCTTC

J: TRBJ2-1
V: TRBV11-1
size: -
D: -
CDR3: CASSLMLQGNNEQFF
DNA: TGTGCCAGCAGCTTGATGCTGCAGGGCAACAATGAGCAGTTCTTC

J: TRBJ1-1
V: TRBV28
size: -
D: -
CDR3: CASSLNSPEAFF
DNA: TGTGCCAGCAGTTTGAACAGTCCTGAAGCTTTCTTT

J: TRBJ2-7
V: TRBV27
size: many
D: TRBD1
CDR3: CASSLYRTGGREQYF
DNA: TGTGCCAGCAGTTTATACAGGACAGGGGGTCGCGAGCAGTACTTC

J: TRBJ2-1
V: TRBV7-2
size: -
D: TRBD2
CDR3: CASSSMIRTSGPSGFF
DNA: TGTGCCAGCAGCTCGATGATTAGGACTAGCGGTCCCTCGGGGTTCTTC

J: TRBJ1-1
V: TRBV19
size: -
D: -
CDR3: CASSNRDTEAFF
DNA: TGTGCCAGTAGTAACAGGGACACTGAAGCTTTCTTT

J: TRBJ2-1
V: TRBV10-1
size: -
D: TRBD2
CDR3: CASSESSGGRNEQFF
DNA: TGCGCCAGCAGTGAATCGAGCGGGGGGCGTAATGAGCAGTTCTTC

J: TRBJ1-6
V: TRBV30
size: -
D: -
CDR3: CAWSPGDGSPLHF
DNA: TGTGCCTGGAGTCCAGGGGACGGTTCACCCCTCCACTTT

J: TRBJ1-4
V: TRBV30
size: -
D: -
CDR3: CAWRAYGVSNEKLFF
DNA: TGTGCCTGGAGAGCCTACGGAGTTTCTAATGAAAAACTGTTTTTT

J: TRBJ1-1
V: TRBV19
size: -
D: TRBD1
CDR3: CASIGGGAVFKDTEAFF
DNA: TGTGCCAGTATTGGAGGGGGCGCAGTTTTTAAGGACACTGAAGCTTTCTTT

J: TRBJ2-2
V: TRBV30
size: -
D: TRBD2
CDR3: CAWGSGVISGELFF
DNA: TGTGCCTGGGGTAGCGGGGTGATTTCCGGGGAGCTGTTTTTT

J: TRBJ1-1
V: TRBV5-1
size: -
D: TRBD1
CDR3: CASSSWTGRSITEAFF
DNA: TGCGCCAGCAGCTCCTGGACAGGGCGAAGCATCACTGAAGCTTTCTTT

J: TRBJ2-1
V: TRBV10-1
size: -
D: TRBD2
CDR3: CPRCDGGGAGSSEQFF
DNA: TGCCCCCGCTGTGACGGCGGGGGGGCCGGGAGTTCTGAGCAGTTCTTC

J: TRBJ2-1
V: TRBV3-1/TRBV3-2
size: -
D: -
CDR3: CASSQAGRGFDEQFF
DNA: TGTGCCAGCAGCCAAGCGGGCCGGGGGTTCGATGAGCAGTTCTTC

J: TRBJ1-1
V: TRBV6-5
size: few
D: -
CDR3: CASSYKGAEYEAFF
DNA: TGTGCCAGCAGTTACAAGGGAGCCGAGTATGAAGCTTTCTTT

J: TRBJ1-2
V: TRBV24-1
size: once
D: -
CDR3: CATSDYHRALSFNYGYTF
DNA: TGTGCCACCAGTGATTATCACAGGGCGCTATCATTTAACTATGGCTACACCTTC

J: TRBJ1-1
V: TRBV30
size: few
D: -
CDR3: CAWSRETNTEAFF
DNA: TGTGCCTGGAGTCGCGAAACGAACACTGAAGCTTTCTTT

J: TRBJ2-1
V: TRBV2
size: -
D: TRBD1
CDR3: CASSETGADYNEQFF
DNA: TGTGCCAGCAGTGAGACAGGGGCCGACTACAATGAGCAGTTCTTC

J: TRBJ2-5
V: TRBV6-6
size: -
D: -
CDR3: CASSSTVQETQYF
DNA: TGTGCCAGCAGCTCGACAGTACAAGAGACCCAGTACTTC

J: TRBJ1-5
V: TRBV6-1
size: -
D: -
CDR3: CASSEALGGKSNQPQHF
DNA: TGTGCCAGCAGTGAAGCGCTGGGGGGAAAGAGCAATCAGCCCCAGCATTTT

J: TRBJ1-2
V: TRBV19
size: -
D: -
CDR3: CASSNTGIAHGYTF
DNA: TGTGCCAGTAGCAACACAGGGATAGCTCATGGCTACACCTTC

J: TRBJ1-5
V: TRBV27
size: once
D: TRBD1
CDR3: CASSKASFRDRGSNQPQHF
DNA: TGTGCCAGCAGCAAAGCCTCCTTTCGGGACAGAGGGAGCAATCAGCCCCAGCATTTT

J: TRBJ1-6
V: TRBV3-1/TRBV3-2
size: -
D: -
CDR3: CASSPLPYNSPLHF
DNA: TGTGCCAGCAGCCCTCTACCTTATAATTCACCCCTCCACTTT

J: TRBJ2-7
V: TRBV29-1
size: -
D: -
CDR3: CSGLGVSSYEQYF
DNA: TGCAGCGGCCTCGGAGTAAGTTCCTACGAGCAGTACTTC

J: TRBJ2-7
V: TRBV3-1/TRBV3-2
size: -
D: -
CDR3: CASSQDHSSLFYEQYF
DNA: TGTGCCAGCAGCCAAGATCACAGCTCTCTATTCTACGAGCAGTACTTC

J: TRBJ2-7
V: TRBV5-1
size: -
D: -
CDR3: CASSPQGPSEQYF
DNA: TGCGCCAGCAGCCCCCAGGGGCCGAGCGAGCAGTACTTC

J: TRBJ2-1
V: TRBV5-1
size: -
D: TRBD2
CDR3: CASSPGTSFYNEQFF
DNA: TGCGCCAGCAGCCCGGGGACTAGCTTCTACAATGAGCAGTTCTTC